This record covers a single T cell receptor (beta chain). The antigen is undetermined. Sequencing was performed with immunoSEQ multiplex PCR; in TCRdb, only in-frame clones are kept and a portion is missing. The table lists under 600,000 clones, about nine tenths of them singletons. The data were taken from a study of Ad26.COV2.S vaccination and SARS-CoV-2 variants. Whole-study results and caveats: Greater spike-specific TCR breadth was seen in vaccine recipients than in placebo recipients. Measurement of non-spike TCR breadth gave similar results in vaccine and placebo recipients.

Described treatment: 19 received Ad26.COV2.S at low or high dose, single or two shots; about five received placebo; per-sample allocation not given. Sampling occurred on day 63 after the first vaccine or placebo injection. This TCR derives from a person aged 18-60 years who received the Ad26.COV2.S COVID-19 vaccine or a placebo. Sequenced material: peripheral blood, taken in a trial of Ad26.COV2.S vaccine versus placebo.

The CDR3 loop is CASSYFGQEGNIQYF. The CDR3 DNA is TGTGCCAGCAGTTACTTCGGACAGGAGGGGAACATTCAGTACTTC. This chain connects TRBV6-5 to TRBJ2-4, with a weak D call TRBD1 (7 bases). Germline CDR1 MNHEY, CDR2 SVGAGI. Trimming cost V 1 base and J 7 bases, with 14 bases left between them. This CDR3 contains 15 residues.